This is a list of T cell receptor beta chains from one sample in a study of blood T cells in healthy people across ages. TCRdb re-called the 5' RACE reads through MiXCR, storing one row per CDR3 protein. The top ten hold under 10% of the sample, which has some 760,000 distinct CDR3 sequences, around 25% seen once. The same data also went into a second study, on T cells of mothers and their children.

The source material was blood. Every receptor here comes from a boy aged 10-17 years in good health. CDR3s include the opening cysteine and the closing phenylalanine or tryptophan. Each record gives: clone size, J gene, V gene, D gene, CDR3 length, CDR3 protein, CDR3 DNA. D genes are given only for firm matches. The listing skips clone size in some rows; elsewhere it reads once, few, many or a size class.

abundance: -; j_gene: TRBJ2-2; v_gene: TRBV7-2; d_gene: -; len: 14; CDR3aa: CASSSRRETGELFF; CDR3nt: TGTGCCAGCAGTAGTCGGCGAGAAACCGGGGAGCTGTTTTTT
abundance: once; j_gene: TRBJ2-3; v_gene: TRBV7-2; d_gene: -; len: 12; CDR3aa: CASSLEGGTQYF; CDR3nt: TGTGCCAGCAGCTTAGAAGGGGGTACGCAGTATTTT
abundance: -; j_gene: TRBJ2-7; v_gene: TRBV29-1; d_gene: -; len: 11; CDR3aa: CSVGQVYEQYF; CDR3nt: TGCAGCGTTGGTCAGGTCTACGAGCAGTACTTC
abundance: few; j_gene: TRBJ1-2; v_gene: TRBV9; d_gene: -; len: 14; CDR3aa: CASSVGRDPYGYTF; CDR3nt: TGTGCCAGCAGCGTAGGACGGGATCCCTATGGCTACACCTTC
abundance: -; j_gene: TRBJ2-5; v_gene: TRBV9; d_gene: TRBD2; len: 14; CDR3aa: CASSAGTSSVTQYF; CDR3nt: TGTGCCAGCAGCGCCGGGACTAGTAGTGTGACCCAGTACTTC
abundance: few; j_gene: TRBJ2-4; v_gene: TRBV7-8; d_gene: TRBD2; len: 12; CDR3aa: CAIGAGENIQYF; CDR3nt: TGTGCGATTGGAGCGGGAGAGAACATTCAGTACTTC
abundance: -; j_gene: TRBJ2-1; v_gene: TRBV10-3; d_gene: TRBD2; len: 16; CDR3aa: CAISGVAGDLNNEQFF; CDR3nt: TGTGCCATCAGTGGAGTAGCGGGAGACTTGAACAATGAGCAGTTCTTC
abundance: -; j_gene: TRBJ2-5; v_gene: TRBV24-1; d_gene: -; len: 13; CDR3aa: CATSEVQGETQYF; CDR3nt: TGTGCCACCAGTGAGGTACAAGGAGAGACCCAGTACTTC
abundance: many; j_gene: TRBJ2-5; v_gene: TRBV25-1; d_gene: -; len: 13; CDR3aa: CASSESGEETQYF; CDR3nt: TGTGCCAGCAGTGAATCGGGTGAGGAGACCCAGTACTTC
abundance: -; j_gene: TRBJ2-3; v_gene: TRBV6-1; d_gene: -; len: 16; CDR3aa: CASSEGPLAHTDTQYF; CDR3nt: TGTGCCAGCAGTGAGGGACCCCTGGCCCACACAGATACGCAGTATTTT
abundance: few; j_gene: TRBJ2-1; v_gene: TRBV7-2; d_gene: -; len: 13; CDR3aa: CASSFNRDDEQFF; CDR3nt: TGTGCCAGCAGCTTTAATAGAGACGATGAGCAGTTCTTC
abundance: -; j_gene: TRBJ2-2; v_gene: TRBV24-1; d_gene: TRBD1; len: 15; CDR3aa: CATSEGTGGTGELFF; CDR3nt: TGTGCCACCAGTGAAGGGACAGGGGGTACCGGGGAGCTGTTTTTT
abundance: once; j_gene: TRBJ2-7; v_gene: TRBV24-1; d_gene: -; len: 15; CDR3aa: CATSDSRGTGDEQYF; CDR3nt: TGTGCCACCAGTGATTCCAGAGGGACCGGAGACGAGCAGTACTTC
abundance: -; j_gene: TRBJ1-5; v_gene: TRBV10-2; d_gene: -; len: 14; CDR3aa: CASSESGAYQPQHF; CDR3nt: TGCGCCAGCAGTGAGTCAGGGGCATATCAGCCCCAGCATTTT
abundance: few; j_gene: TRBJ2-3; v_gene: TRBV28; d_gene: -; len: 15; CDR3aa: CASSWGPSFTDTQYF; CDR3nt: TGCGCCAGCAGCTGGGGCCCTTCGTTCACAGATACGCAGTATTTT
abundance: -; j_gene: TRBJ2-6; v_gene: TRBV7-9; d_gene: -; len: 16; CDR3aa: CASSLAGPSGANVLTF; CDR3nt: TGTGCCAGCAGCTTAGCGGGCCCCTCTGGGGCCAACGTCCTGACTTTC
abundance: few; j_gene: TRBJ2-2; v_gene: TRBV20-1; d_gene: -; len: 13; CDR3aa: CSARGGLTGELFF; CDR3nt: TGCAGTGCTAGGGGTGGCCTCACCGGGGAGCTGTTTTTT
abundance: -; j_gene: TRBJ2-5; v_gene: TRBV9; d_gene: TRBD2; len: 14; CDR3aa: CASSPRTSEGTQYF; CDR3nt: TGTGCCAGCAGCCCGAGGACTAGTGAGGGGACCCAGTACTTC
abundance: many; j_gene: TRBJ2-5; v_gene: TRBV5-1; d_gene: -; len: 13; CDR3aa: CASSRTREETQYF; CDR3nt: TGCGCCAGCAGCCGAACCCGTGAAGAGACCCAGTACTTC
abundance: few; j_gene: TRBJ1-1; v_gene: TRBV29-1; d_gene: -; len: 13; CDR3aa: CSVSVVGQGEAFF; CDR3nt: TGCAGCGTATCAGTAGTCGGGCAGGGGGAAGCTTTCTTT
abundance: few; j_gene: TRBJ2-3; v_gene: TRBV29-1; d_gene: TRBD2; len: 14; CDR3aa: CSVDPSGGTDTQYF; CDR3nt: TGCAGCGTGGATCCTAGCGGGGGCACAGATACGCAGTATTTT
abundance: few; j_gene: TRBJ1-2; v_gene: TRBV12-3/TRBV12-4; d_gene: -; len: 14; CDR3aa: CASSQTDPVYGYTF; CDR3nt: TGTGCCAGCAGCCAGACAGATCCAGTCTATGGCTACACCTTC
abundance: few; j_gene: TRBJ2-5; v_gene: TRBV7-9; d_gene: -; len: 14; CDR3aa: CASSTRDGQETQYF; CDR3nt: TGTGCCAGCAGCACCCGGGACGGTCAAGAGACCCAGTACTTC
abundance: -; j_gene: TRBJ2-5; v_gene: TRBV7-8; d_gene: -; len: 16; CDR3aa: CAGSLALGEYQETQYF; CDR3nt: TGTGCCGGCAGCTTAGCGCTGGGGGAGTACCAAGAGACCCAGTACTTC
abundance: -; j_gene: TRBJ1-1; v_gene: TRBV12-3/TRBV12-4; d_gene: -; len: 14; CDR3aa: CASSLFGGYTEAFF; CDR3nt: TGTGCCAGCAGTTTATTCGGGGGTTACACTGAGGCTTTCTTT
abundance: few; j_gene: TRBJ1-2; v_gene: TRBV12-3/TRBV12-4; d_gene: TRBD1; len: 14; CDR3aa: CASSLQGTGYGYTF; CDR3nt: TGTGCCAGCAGCTTACAAGGGACAGGCTATGGCTACACCTTC
abundance: -; j_gene: TRBJ2-1; v_gene: TRBV5-1; d_gene: -; len: 12; CDR3aa: CASSERTAGQFF; CDR3nt: TGCGCCAGCAGCGAGAGAACCGCGGGGCAGTTCTTC
abundance: -; j_gene: TRBJ2-3; v_gene: TRBV15; d_gene: -; len: 12; CDR3aa: CATSRDILTQYF; CDR3nt: TGTGCCACCAGCAGGGATATTCTTACGCAGTATTTT
abundance: -; j_gene: TRBJ2-7; v_gene: TRBV29-1; d_gene: TRBD1; len: 13; CDR3aa: CSVGGQGRGEQYF; CDR3nt: TGCAGCGTTGGAGGACAGGGAAGAGGCGAGCAGTACTTC
abundance: few; j_gene: TRBJ2-7; v_gene: TRBV7-8; d_gene: -; len: 14; CDR3aa: CASSSTGRAYEQYF; CDR3nt: TGTGCCAGCAGCTCGACGGGACGGGCCTACGAGCAGTACTTC
abundance: -; j_gene: TRBJ1-2; v_gene: TRBV4-1; d_gene: -; len: 14; CDR3aa: CASSPLPGIYGYTF; CDR3nt: TGCGCCAGCAGCCCCCTCCCGGGAATCTATGGCTACACCTTC
abundance: few; j_gene: TRBJ2-7; v_gene: TRBV7-2; d_gene: -; len: 14; CDR3aa: CASRIGTFSYEQYF; CDR3nt: TGTGCCAGCAGAATCGGGACTTTCTCCTACGAGCAGTACTTC
abundance: few; j_gene: TRBJ2-7; v_gene: TRBV29-1; d_gene: -; len: 11; CDR3aa: CSVGGTYEQYF; CDR3nt: TGCAGCGTAGGAGGGACCTACGAGCAGTACTTC
abundance: -; j_gene: TRBJ2-1; v_gene: TRBV10-3; d_gene: -; len: 12; CDR3aa: CAIRTDYNEQFF; CDR3nt: TGTGCCATCAGGACAGACTACAATGAGCAGTTCTTC
abundance: few; j_gene: TRBJ2-1; v_gene: TRBV6-6; d_gene: -; len: 13; CDR3aa: CASSKTGRHEQFF; CDR3nt: TGTGCCAGCAGCAAAACAGGGAGGCATGAGCAGTTCTTC
abundance: -; j_gene: TRBJ1-1; v_gene: TRBV4-3; d_gene: -; len: 15; CDR3aa: CASSQDSVGNTEAFF; CDR3nt: TGCGCCAGCAGCCAAGATTCGGTGGGGAACACTGAAGCTTTCTTT
abundance: -; j_gene: TRBJ2-7; v_gene: TRBV5-1; d_gene: -; len: 14; CDR3aa: CASSLELGYHEQYF; CDR3nt: TGCGCCAGCAGCTTGGAACTGGGTTATCACGAGCAGTACTTC
abundance: few; j_gene: TRBJ2-1; v_gene: TRBV11-3; d_gene: -; len: 14; CDR3aa: CASSLPGEGNEQFF; CDR3nt: TGTGCCAGCAGCTTACCAGGGGAGGGGAATGAGCAGTTCTTC